The rows below give T cell receptor beta chains drawn from one sample of a study of T cells in Graves' hyperthyroidism and ophthalmopathy. TCRdb fed the multiplex PCR reads into MiXCR, producing one record per CDR3 protein. Of about 400,000 distinct CDR3 sequences detected, about 15% appear once; the ten largest clones hold roughly 33%. Sequencing was performed on blood. These receptors originate from a woman aged 25-40 years with Graves' hyperthyroidism. The CDR3 runs from the conserved cysteine through the conserved F or W. The D gene is left open where the match is weak. Part of the rows lack a size; the others show once, few, many or a class for expanded clones.

D gene: .
J gene: TRBJ2-1
clone size: few
V gene: TRBV24-1
CDR3 DNA: TGTGCCACCAGTGCCCCCTCGGACTTGAACAATGAGCAGTTCTTC
CDR3 protein: CATSAPSDLNNEQFF

D gene: .
J gene: TRBJ2-3
clone size: .
V gene: TRBV20-1
CDR3 DNA: TGCAGTGCAGGGGGGAACAGGGGTGTAACAGATACGCAGTATTTT
CDR3 protein: CSAGGNRGVTDTQYF

D gene: .
J gene: TRBJ1-5
clone size: few
V gene: TRBV20-1
CDR3 DNA: TGCAGTGCTAGCTCCAATCAGCCCCAGCATTTT
CDR3 protein: CSASSNQPQHF

D gene: .
J gene: TRBJ1-3
clone size: few
V gene: TRBV14
CDR3 DNA: TGTGCCAGCAGCCAAGTGGGGACGGGCTCTGGAAACACCATATATTTT
CDR3 protein: CASSQVGTGSGNTIYF

D gene: TRBD1
J gene: TRBJ2-2
clone size: few
V gene: TRBV25-1
CDR3 DNA: TGTGCCAGCAGTGAATACACAGGGGCTGACACCGGGGAGCTGTTTTTT
CDR3 protein: CASSEYTGADTGELFF

D gene: .
J gene: TRBJ2-7
clone size: few
V gene: TRBV30
CDR3 DNA: TGTGCCTGGAGTGTACGCCCCACTAGACCCTACGAGCAGTACTTC
CDR3 protein: CAWSVRPTRPYEQYF

D gene: TRBD2
J gene: TRBJ2-1
clone size: few
V gene: TRBV24-1
CDR3 DNA: TGTGCCACACAGCGGGAGGGTAGTGAGCAGTTCTTC
CDR3 protein: CATQREGSEQFF

D gene: TRBD2
J gene: TRBJ2-3
clone size: .
V gene: TRBV3-1
CDR3 DNA: TGTGCCAGCAGCCAAGTCCCGGGACTAGCGGGAGGATTCACAGATACGCAGTATTTT
CDR3 protein: CASSQVPGLAGGFTDTQYF

D gene: .
J gene: TRBJ1-4
clone size: few
V gene: TRBV14
CDR3 DNA: TGTGCCAGCAGCCAAACGACAGTCGGTGAAAAACTGTTTTTT
CDR3 protein: CASSQTTVGEKLFF

D gene: TRBD1
J gene: TRBJ1-1
clone size: many
V gene: TRBV20-1
CDR3 DNA: TGCAGTGCTAGCCGCACAGTGACAGGGAAAGTGAACACTGAAGCTTTCTTT
CDR3 protein: CSASRTVTGKVNTEAFF